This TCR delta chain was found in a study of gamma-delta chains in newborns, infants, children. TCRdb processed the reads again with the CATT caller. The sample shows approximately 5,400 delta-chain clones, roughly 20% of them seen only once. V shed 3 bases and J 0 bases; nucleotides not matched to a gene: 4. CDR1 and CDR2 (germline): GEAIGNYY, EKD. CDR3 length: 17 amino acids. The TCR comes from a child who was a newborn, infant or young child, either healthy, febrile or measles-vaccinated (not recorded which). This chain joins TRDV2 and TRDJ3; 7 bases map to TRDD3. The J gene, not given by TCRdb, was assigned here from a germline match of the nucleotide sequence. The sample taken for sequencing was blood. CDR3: CACDGGDRSWDTRQMFF. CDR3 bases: TGTGCCTGTGACGGGGGGGATCGCTCCTGGGACACCCGACAGATGTTTTTC.